This record looks at one TCR beta chain sequence and its context. Its antigen is unidentified. This entry is derived from a study of T-cell memory formation after mild COVID-19. Germline CDR1 and CDR2: KGHSH and LQKENI. This CDR3 is 13 amino acids long. Trimming at V came to 7 bases and at J to 4 bases, leaving 5 bases not matched to a gene. From 5'RACE with constant-segment primers came TCR alpha and TCR beta cDNA libraries that carried sample barcodes and UMIs. TCRdb reprocessed the 5' RACE reads via MiXCR and lists one record per CDR3 protein. The data contain 250,000 to 350,000 distinct CDR3 sequences, roughly 13% of them singletons. Study-wide results and limits: Clones which contracted sat mainly in CM and EM if CD4+, and in EMRA if CD8+. Day 15 to 85 contractors were CD4/CD8 balanced; later expanders leaned CD4+. For second-wave clones that peaked at day 37, SARS-CoV-2 specificity went unverified.

Sequencing input: PBMCs or a T cell subset sorted from them (not recorded which). The receptor was isolated from a man aged 18 to 29 who had mild COVID-19 (a few samples of this study predate the infection). Cell type and time point are not known. The chain couples TRBV18 to TRBJ2-3, with 7 bases fitting TRBD1. The CDR3 sequence is CASYGQDSDTQYF. The CDR3 bases are TGTGCCAGCTACGGACAGGACTCAGATACGCAGTATTTT. The variable domain in full, completed from reference TRBV18 and TRBJ2-3, reads NAGVMQNPRHLVRRRGQEARLRCSPMKGHSHVYWYRQLPEEGLKFMVYLQKENIIDESGMPKERFSAEFPKEGPSILRIQQVVRGDSAAYFCASYGQDSDTQYFGPGTRLTVL.